The rows below give T cell receptor beta chains drawn from one sample of a study of response to subunit inactivated influenza vaccine. A single record per CDR3 protein comes from TCRdb applying MiXCR to the RT-PCR reads. The profile shows over 650,000 distinct CDR3 sequences, approximately 17% of them singletons. The input for sequencing was PBMCs from blood, taken 5 days after vaccination. Source of these receptors: a man aged 45 to 65 who received an inactivated influenza vaccine. Both conserved end residues are part of each CDR3. Fields, in order: CDR3 protein, CDR3 DNA, J gene, clone size, V gene, D gene. The D gene is left open where the match is weak. Size values are once, few and many counts, or a class for expanded clones, and some rows have none.

CASSREASGSYEQYF,TGTGCCAGCAGTCGAGAGGCTAGCGGTTCCTACGAGCAGTACTTC,TRBJ2-7,many,TRBV12-3/TRBV12-4,TRBD2
CATRPGHQETQYF,TGTGCCACCCGCCCCGGGCACCAAGAGACCCAGTACTTC,TRBJ2-5,few,TRBV15,-
CASSSIMSNEQYF,TGTGCCAGCAGCTCAATCATGTCTAACGAGCAGTACTTC,TRBJ2-7,-,TRBV7-8,-
CASRETGNTEAFF,TGTGCCAGCAGAGAAACGGGGAACACTGAAGCTTTCTTT,TRBJ1-1,few,TRBV7-6,-
CASSLGLHYGYTF,TGTGCCAGCAGTCTGGGACTCCATTATGGCTACACCTTC,TRBJ1-2,-,TRBV12-3/TRBV12-4,-
CSARKRTTDSYNEQFF,TGCAGTGCTAGAAAGCGGACCACCGACTCCTACAATGAGCAGTTCTTC,TRBJ2-1,-,TRBV20-1,-
CASSSMGRGAEAFF,TGTGCCAGCAGTTCTATGGGACGGGGGGCTGAAGCTTTCTTT,TRBJ1-1,-,TRBV6-2/TRBV6-3,-
CSASRQGAWETQYF,TGCAGTGCTTCTCGTCAGGGGGCTTGGGAGACCCAGTACTTC,TRBJ2-5,few,TRBV20-1,TRBD1
CASSTTGGASSFGANVLTF,TGTGCCAGCAGCACTACAGGGGGCGCGAGTAGTTTTGGGGCCAACGTCCTGACTTTC,TRBJ2-6,-,TRBV11-2,TRBD1
CATSRDYGTGNTGELFF,TGTGCCACCAGCAGAGATTATGGGACAGGGAACACCGGGGAGCTGTTTTTT,TRBJ2-2,few,TRBV15,TRBD1
CASSPNSWRSTDTQYF,TGTGCCAGCAGCCCCAACAGCTGGCGGAGCACAGATACGCAGTATTTT,TRBJ2-3,few,TRBV5-6,-
CASSLALAIAGGPSSEQYF,TGTGCCAGCAGCTTAGCTCTCGCGATCGCGGGAGGGCCGTCTAGCGAGCAGTACTTC,TRBJ2-7,-,TRBV11-1,TRBD2
CAWSVASTDTQYF,TGTGCCTGGAGTGTGGCGAGCACAGATACGCAGTATTTT,TRBJ2-3,few,TRBV30,-
CATSAGAPYEQYF,TGTGCCACCAGTGCTGGGGCTCCCTACGAGCAGTACTTC,TRBJ2-7,-,TRBV24-1,-
CATSRDAFVGELFF,TGTGCCACCAGCAGAGATGCTTTCGTCGGGGAGCTGTTTTTT,TRBJ2-2,few,TRBV15,-
CSVDGGGGGELFF,TGCAGCGTTGACGGGGGCGGTGGCGGGGAGCTGTTTTTT,TRBJ2-2,few,TRBV29-1,-
CASSPPGLPQREQYF,TGTGCCAGCTCACCCCCCGGGCTCCCACAGCGCGAGCAGTACTTC,TRBJ2-7,-,TRBV18,-
CASSGTGGNQPQHF,TGTGCCAGCAGCGGGACAGGGGGAAATCAGCCCCAGCATTTT,TRBJ1-5,many,TRBV12-3/TRBV12-4,TRBD1
CASSQELVNTGELFF,TGCGCCAGCAGCCAAGAACTAGTGAACACCGGGGAGCTGTTTTTT,TRBJ2-2,many,TRBV4-3,-
CSARDARVRSNQPQHF,TGCAGTGCTAGAGATGCCCGGGTACGTAGCAATCAGCCCCAGCATTTT,TRBJ1-5,few,TRBV20-1,-
CASSLYPKVLETQYF,TGTGCCAGCAGCTTATACCCGAAAGTTCTGGAGACCCAGTACTTC,TRBJ2-5,-,TRBV7-2,-
CSASWVRATETQYF,TGCAGTGCTAGTTGGGTCCGTGCGACAGAGACCCAGTACTTC,TRBJ2-5,-,TRBV20-1,-
CASSVELARHNEQFF,TGTGCCAGCAGCGTAGAACTAGCGAGACACAATGAGCAGTTCTTC,TRBJ2-1,-,TRBV9,TRBD2
CANGGVSYNEQFF,TGTGCCAACGGGGGGGTAAGCTACAATGAGCAGTTCTTC,TRBJ2-1,many,TRBV10-3,TRBD2
CASRRDSSYNEQFF,TGTGCCAGCAGAAGGGACAGCTCCTACAATGAGCAGTTCTTC,TRBJ2-1,-,TRBV6-2/TRBV6-3,TRBD1
CSARDPLRRNTGELFF,TGCAGTGCTAGAGATCCGTTGCGTCGAAACACCGGGGAGCTGTTTTTT,TRBJ2-2,few,TRBV20-1,-
CASTEPSSYNEQFF,TGTGCCAGCACCGAGCCGAGCTCCTACAATGAGCAGTTCTTC,TRBJ2-1,few,TRBV6-1,-